This T cell receptor beta chain was retrieved from a study of T cells in Graves' hyperthyroidism and ophthalmopathy. About the research overall: It was at initial diagnosis, before any treatment, that peripheral blood was collected.

The length of the CDR3 is 13 residues. Looked up from germline, CDR1 is MDHEN and CDR2 is SYDVKM. With 6 bases removed from V and 4 bases from J, the gap between germline ends came to 12 bases. It was RNA transcripts that yielded the amplified TCR beta CDR3 regions. HTBI primers were the set used in a first-round RT-PCR of the TCR CDR3. One entry per CDR3 protein results from TCRdb running MiXCR on the multiplex PCR reads. The profile shows around 610,000 distinct CDR3 sequences, over 12% of them singletons. This clonotype was counted many times. The chain employs TRBV28 and TRBJ2-5, with no clear D. Sample: blood. This TCR came from a woman aged 35 to 49 with Graves' ophthalmopathy. In nucleotides, the CDR3 is TGTGCCAGCAGGGAGCACCCACGAGAGACCCAGTACTTC. It is translated as CASREHPRETQYF.